What follows are 6 T cell receptor beta chains derived from one specimen sequenced in a study of blood T cell repertoires in COVID-19. The assay was immunoSEQ multiplex PCR, and TCRdb's table has in-frame clones only and misses some. Here the sample spans tens of thousands of clones, under 95% being singletons. Specimen: peripheral blood. The receptors here all came from a man aged 65 to 79 with active COVID-19.

The chain has TRBV4-3 and TRBJ2-1, with 13 positions matching TRBD2. Looked up from germline, CDR1 is LGHNA and CDR2 is YSLEER. V dropped 4 bases and J dropped 10; count of bases not matched to a gene: 7. This CDR3 is built from 15 residues. The CDR3 sequence: CASSPTSGGAQEQFF. DNA for the CDR3: TGCGCCAGCAGCCCTACTAGCGGGGGGGCCCAGGAGCAGTTCTTC.

The chain has TRBV2 and TRBJ2-1, with TRBD2 matching 8 bases. Per the germline V gene, CDR1 is SNHLY and CDR2 is FYNNEI. Trimming cost V 4 bases and J 6 bases; bases outside gene matches: 8. The length of the CDR3 is 15 residues. The CDR3 nucleotides read TGTGCCAGCAGTGCTTATTCCGGGACTAGCAATGAGCAGTTCTTC. Translated: CASSAYSGTSNEQFF.

This clone appeared a single time. CDR3: CASSELGGPTEAFF. The DNA of the CDR3 is TGTGCCAGCAGTGAACTTGGGGGCCCCACTGAAGCTTTCTTT. The rearrangement joins TRBV6-1 to TRBJ1-1, with D tentatively TRBD1 (6 bases). This CDR3 has 14 amino acids. Looked up from germline, CDR1 is MNHNS and CDR2 is SASEGT. Trimming removed 2 bases from V and 4 bases from J, with 11 bases in between.

V usage is TRBV18 and J usage is TRBJ1-4; 9 nucleotides line up with TRBD1. Trimming cost V 3 bases and J 7 bases; bases outside gene matches: 15. This CDR3 spans 18 amino acids. Germline values: CDR1 KGHSH, CDR2 LQKENI. CDR3: CASSPSPGQGQVSEKLFF. The CDR3 nucleotides read TGTGCCAGCTCACCTTCACCGGGACAGGGACAGGTTTCTGAAAAACTGTTTTTT.

This clone was seen more than once but under ten times. The gene calls are TRBV15 and TRBJ1-1; TRBD1 is a possible D gene (5 bases). This CDR3 spans 16 amino acids. Germline values: CDR1 LNHNV, CDR2 YYDKDF (reference sequence). The V gene lost 2 bases and the J gene lost 4 bases, with 17 bases spanning the gap. CDR3 in amino acids: CATSRPRGGRGTEAFF. The CDR3, as DNA: TGTGCCACCAGCAGACCACGGGGGGGGAGAGGCACTGAAGCTTTCTTT.

The rearrangement joins TRBV7-6 to TRBJ2-1, with 12 nucleotides matching TRBD2. Trimming took 5 bases from V and 3 from J; bases not matched to a gene: 8. Germline V gene data show CDR1 as SGHVS and CDR2 as FNYEAQ. The CDR3 is 17 residues long. This chain's CDR3 is CASSPRPSGGGYNEQFF. DNA for the CDR3: TGTGCCAGCAGCCCCCGGCCTAGCGGGGGGGGCTACAATGAGCAGTTCTTC.